This T cell receptor (beta chain) was captured by sequencing in a study of blood T cells in healthy people across ages. Study-wide context: Per two T cells, template switching captured roughly one barcoded beta molecule.

Overall study results and limits: Observed TCR beta diversity per million T cells went down as age went up. This fall followed a roughly linear course with age. Diversity was higher, and naive CD4+ cells more numerous, in long-lived donors than in aged donors. With unsorted PBMCs, a conclusive comparison of naive versus antigen-experienced cells was not possible.

About this clonotype itself: The antigen is unknown.

A second PCR of about 7 to 12 cycles used a sample-barcoded 5' primer and a J-beta primer mix. TCRdb ran MiXCR on the 5' RACE reads and lists one entry per CDR3 protein. The profile covers 1,500,000 or so distinct CDR3 sequences, with approximately 60% appearing a single time and over 5.5% taken by the ten largest. The ends were cut back, 8 bases at V and 7 bases at J, with 12 bases in the middle. The CDR3 is 11 residues long. Germline V gene data show CDR1 as MNHEY and CDR2 as SVGAGI. What was sequenced was blood. This sequence originates from a young man in good health. The rearrangement links TRBV6-5 to TRBJ2-7; D uncertain. The CDR3 sequence is CASRDHLEQYF. The CDR3, as DNA: TGTGCCAGCCGAGATCACCTGGAGCAGTACTTC.